This T cell receptor (beta chain) was sequenced for a study of blood T cell repertoires in COVID-19. About the study: Both acute and convalescent COVID-19 samples were obtained from the United States, Italy and Spain. From T cells, B-cell-depleted T cells, or PBMCs came the material, which was cDNA or gDNA.

Germline-derived CDR1 and CDR2 are LGHDT and YNNKEL (reference sequence). V was cut by 5 bases and J by 2 bases, with 12 bases left in between. This CDR3 is 14 amino acids long. The authors' processing: Reference gene primer amplification gave estimated nucleated cell counts. Clones were sequenced by immunoSEQ multiplex PCR, and TCRdb holds only the in-frame ones, with some missing. Clone size and V and J calls were adopted from that table, with D and trimming inferred from the DNA. The data contain over 250,000 clones, 85% of them singletons. The sequenced sample consisted of peripheral blood. The sequence was collected from a human donor in a cohort sampled during active COVID-19. The rearrangement joins TRBV3-1 (or the pseudogene TRBV3-2) to TRBJ2-5; TRBD2 is a possible D gene (6 bases). CDR3 nucleotide sequence: TGTGCCAGCAGCTCTAGCGACCGGCAAGAGACCCAGTACTTC. Encoded protein: CASSSSDRQETQYF.